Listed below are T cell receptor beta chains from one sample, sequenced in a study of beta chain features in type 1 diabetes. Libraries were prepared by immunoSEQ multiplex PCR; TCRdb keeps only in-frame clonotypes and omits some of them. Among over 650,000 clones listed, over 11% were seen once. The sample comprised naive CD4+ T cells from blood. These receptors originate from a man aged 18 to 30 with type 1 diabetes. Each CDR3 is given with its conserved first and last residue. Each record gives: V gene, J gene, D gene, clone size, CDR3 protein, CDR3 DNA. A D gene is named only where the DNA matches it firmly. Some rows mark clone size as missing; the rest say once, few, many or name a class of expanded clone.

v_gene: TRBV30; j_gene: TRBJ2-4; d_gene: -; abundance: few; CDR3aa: CAWTRGQSNIQYF; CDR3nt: TGTGCCTGGACCCGCGGGCAGTCGAACATTCAGTACTTC
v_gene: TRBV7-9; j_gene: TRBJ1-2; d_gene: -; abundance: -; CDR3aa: CASSLARASYGYTF; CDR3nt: TGTGCCAGCAGCTTAGCCAGGGCCAGCTATGGCTACACCTTC
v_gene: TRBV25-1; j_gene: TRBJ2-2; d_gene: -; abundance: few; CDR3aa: CASSESGTGELFF; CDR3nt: TGTGCCAGCAGTGAATCAGGGACCGGGGAGCTGTTTTTT
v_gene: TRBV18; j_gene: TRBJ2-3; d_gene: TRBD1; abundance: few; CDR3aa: CASSPGTEDTQYF; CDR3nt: TGTGCCAGCTCACCGGGGACAGAGGATACGCAGTATTTT
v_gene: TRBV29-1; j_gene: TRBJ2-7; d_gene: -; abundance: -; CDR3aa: CSVELYSYEQYF; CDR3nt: TGCAGCGTTGAACTCTACAGTTACGAGCAGTACTTC
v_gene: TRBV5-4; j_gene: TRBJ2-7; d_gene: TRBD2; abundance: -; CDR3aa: CASSWTSGEQYF; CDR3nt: TGTGCCAGCAGCTGGACTAGCGGCGAGCAGTACTTC
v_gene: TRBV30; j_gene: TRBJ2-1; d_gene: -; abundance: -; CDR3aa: CACSGPYQPGDEQFF; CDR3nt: TGTGCCTGTTCCGGGCCCTATCAACCGGGCGATGAGCAGTTCTTC
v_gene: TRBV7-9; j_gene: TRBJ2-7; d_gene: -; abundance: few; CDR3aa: CASSHEGEQYF; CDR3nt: TGTGCCAGCAGCCACGAGGGCGAGCAGTACTTC
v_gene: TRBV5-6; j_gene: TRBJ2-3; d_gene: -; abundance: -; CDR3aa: CASSLLRVSTDTQYF; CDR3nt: TGTGCCAGCAGCTTGTTGAGGGTTAGCACAGATACGCAGTATTTT
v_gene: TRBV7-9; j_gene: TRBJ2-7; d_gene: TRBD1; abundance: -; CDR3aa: CASSLTGGSYEQYF; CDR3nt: TGTGCCAGCAGCCTTACAGGGGGCTCGTACGAGCAGTACTTC
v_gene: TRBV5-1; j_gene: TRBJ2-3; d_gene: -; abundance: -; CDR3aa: CASSPDPARSTDTQYF; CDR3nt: TGCGCCAGCAGCCCCGACCCAGCGAGGAGCACAGATACGCAGTATTTT
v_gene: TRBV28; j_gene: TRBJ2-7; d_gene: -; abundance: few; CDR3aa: CASSLGGTGPYEQYF; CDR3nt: TGTGCCAGCAGTTTAGGGGGTACAGGGCCCTACGAGCAGTACTTC
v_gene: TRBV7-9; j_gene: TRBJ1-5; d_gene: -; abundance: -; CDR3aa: CASSFMNQPQHF; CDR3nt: TGTGCCAGCAGCTTTATGAATCAGCCCCAGCATTTT
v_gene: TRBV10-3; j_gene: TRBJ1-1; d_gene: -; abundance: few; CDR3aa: CAISESPGPKGRNTEAFF; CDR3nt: TGTGCCATCAGTGAATCACCGGGACCCAAGGGACGAAACACTGAAGCTTTCTTT
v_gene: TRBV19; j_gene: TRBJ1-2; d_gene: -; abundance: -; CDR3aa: CASSIQGDTSNYGYTF; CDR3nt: TGTGCCAGTAGTATCCAAGGGGACACCAGTAACTATGGCTACACCTTC
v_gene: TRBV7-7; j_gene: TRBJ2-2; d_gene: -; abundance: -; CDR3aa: CASSGTVTGELFF; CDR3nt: TGTGCTAGCAGCGGGACAGTCACCGGGGAGCTGTTTTTT
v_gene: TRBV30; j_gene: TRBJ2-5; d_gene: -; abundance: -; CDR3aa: CAWSKWSGTSRETQYF; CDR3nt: TGTGCCTGGAGTAAGTGGTCGGGAACCTCAAGAGAGACCCAGTACTTC
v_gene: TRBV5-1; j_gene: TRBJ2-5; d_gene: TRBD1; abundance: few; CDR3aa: CASSWTGGIGETQYF; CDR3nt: TGCGCCAGCAGCTGGACAGGGGGCATTGGTGAGACCCAGTACTTC
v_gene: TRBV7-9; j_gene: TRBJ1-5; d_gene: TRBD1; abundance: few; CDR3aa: CASSLGVKGAGPQGPQHF; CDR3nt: TGTGCCAGCAGCTTAGGGGTGAAGGGGGCAGGCCCACAGGGGCCCCAGCATTTT
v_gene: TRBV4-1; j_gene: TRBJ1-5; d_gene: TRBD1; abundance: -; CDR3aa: CASSQVGDRTTYSNQPQHF; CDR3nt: TGCGCCAGCAGCCAAGTGGGGGACAGAACTACGTATAGCAATCAGCCCCAGCATTTT
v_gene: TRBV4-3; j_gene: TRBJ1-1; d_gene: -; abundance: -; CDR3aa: CASRHGTEAFF; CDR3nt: TGCGCCAGCCGCCATGGAACTGAAGCTTTCTTT
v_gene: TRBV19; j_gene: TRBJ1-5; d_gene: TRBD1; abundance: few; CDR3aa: CASNPDRRGIGQPQHF; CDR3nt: TGTGCCAGTAATCCGGACAGGCGAGGAATAGGTCAGCCCCAGCATTTT
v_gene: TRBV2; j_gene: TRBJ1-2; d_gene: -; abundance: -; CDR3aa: CASTYNPGGGYTF; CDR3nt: TGTGCCAGCACCTATAATCCAGGAGGCGGCTACACCTTC
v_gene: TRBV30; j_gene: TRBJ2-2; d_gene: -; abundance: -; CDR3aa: CAWSGRGTAGAGELFF; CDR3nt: TGTGCCTGGAGTGGTCGGGGGACCGCCGGGGCCGGGGAGCTGTTTTTT
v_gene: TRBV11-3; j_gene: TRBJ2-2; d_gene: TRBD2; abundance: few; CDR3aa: CASSFGGRVNGELFF; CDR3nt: TGTGCCAGCAGCTTCGGCGGGAGGGTAAACGGGGAGCTGTTTTTT
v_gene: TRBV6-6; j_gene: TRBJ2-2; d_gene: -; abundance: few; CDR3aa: CASGDTGELFF; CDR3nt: TGTGCCAGCGGGGACACCGGGGAGCTGTTTTTT
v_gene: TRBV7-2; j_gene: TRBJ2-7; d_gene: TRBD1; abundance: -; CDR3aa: CASSNRQGVDEQYF; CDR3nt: TGTGCCAGCAGCAACCGACAGGGAGTCGACGAGCAGTACTTC
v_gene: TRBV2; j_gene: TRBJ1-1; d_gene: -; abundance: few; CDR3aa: CASSYDRWAEAFF; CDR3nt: TGTGCCAGCAGCTACGACAGGTGGGCTGAAGCTTTCTTT
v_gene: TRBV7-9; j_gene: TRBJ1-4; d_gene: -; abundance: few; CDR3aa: CASSLEQGGEKLFF; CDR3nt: TGTGCCAGCAGCTTAGAACAGGGCGGCGAAAAACTGTTTTTT
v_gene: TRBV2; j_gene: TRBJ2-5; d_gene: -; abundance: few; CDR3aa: CASGQTQYF; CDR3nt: TGTGCCAGCGGGCAGACCCAGTACTTC
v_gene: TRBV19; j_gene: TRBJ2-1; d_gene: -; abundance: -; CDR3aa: CASSIDAGVYNEQFF; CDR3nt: TGTGCCAGTAGTATAGATGCAGGGGTGTACAATGAGCAGTTCTTC
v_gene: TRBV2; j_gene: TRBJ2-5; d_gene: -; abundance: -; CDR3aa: CASYGSNVIETQYF; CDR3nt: TGTGCCAGTTACGGGAGCAACGTGATAGAGACCCAGTACTTC
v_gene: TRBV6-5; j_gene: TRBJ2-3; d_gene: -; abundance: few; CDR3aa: CASSYGPGADTQYF; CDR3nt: TGTGCCAGCAGTTACGGCCCAGGGGCAGATACGCAGTATTTT
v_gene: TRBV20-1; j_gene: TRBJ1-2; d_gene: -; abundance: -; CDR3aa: CSASPNYGYTF; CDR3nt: TGCAGTGCTAGCCCTAACTATGGCTACACCTTC
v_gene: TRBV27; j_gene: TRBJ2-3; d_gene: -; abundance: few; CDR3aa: CASSFGHQSTDTQYF; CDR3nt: TGTGCCAGCAGTTTTGGACACCAAAGCACAGATACGCAGTATTTT
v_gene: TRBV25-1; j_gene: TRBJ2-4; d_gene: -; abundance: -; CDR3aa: CASAPRVSTALNIQYF; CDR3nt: TGTGCCAGTGCCCCCAGGGTCTCTACCGCCCTTAACATTCAGTACTTC
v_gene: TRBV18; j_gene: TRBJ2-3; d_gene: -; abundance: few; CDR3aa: CASSPRTDSTDTQYF; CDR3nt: TGTGCCAGCTCACCCAGGACCGATAGCACAGATACGCAGTATTTT
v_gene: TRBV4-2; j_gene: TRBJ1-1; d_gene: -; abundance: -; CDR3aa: CASSQDRGSLNTEAFF; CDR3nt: TGTGCCAGCAGCCAAGATAGGGGAAGTCTGAACACTGAAGCTTTCTTT
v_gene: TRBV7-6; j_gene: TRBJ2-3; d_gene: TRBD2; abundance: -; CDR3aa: CASSLGLAGAADTQYF; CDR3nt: TGTGCCAGCAGCTTGGGACTAGCGGGAGCAGCAGATACGCAGTATTTT
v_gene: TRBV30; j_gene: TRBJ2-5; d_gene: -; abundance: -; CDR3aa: CAWAPGETQYF; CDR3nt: TGTGCCTGGGCCCCCGGGGAGACCCAGTACTTC
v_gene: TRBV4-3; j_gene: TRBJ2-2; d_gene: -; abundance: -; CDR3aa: CASSQDRYREAGELFF; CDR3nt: TGCGCCAGCAGCCAAGATAGGTACAGGGAGGCCGGGGAGCTGTTTTTT
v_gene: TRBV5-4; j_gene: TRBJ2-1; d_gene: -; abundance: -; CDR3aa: CASSPGGRANNEQFF; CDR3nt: TGTGCCAGCAGCCCGGGGGGCAGGGCGAACAATGAGCAGTTCTTC
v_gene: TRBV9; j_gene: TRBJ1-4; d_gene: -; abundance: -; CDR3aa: CASSGRVEGTNEKLFF; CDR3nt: TGTGCCAGCAGCGGTAGAGTAGAGGGGACTAATGAAAAACTGTTTTTT
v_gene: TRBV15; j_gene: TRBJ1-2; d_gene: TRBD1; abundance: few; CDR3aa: CATSRDSTGRYGYTF; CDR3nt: TGTGCCACCAGCAGAGACTCGACAGGGAGGTATGGCTACACCTTC
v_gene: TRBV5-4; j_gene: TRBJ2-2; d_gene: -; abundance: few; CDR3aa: CASSFPTGELFF; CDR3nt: TGTGCCAGCAGCTTTCCGACCGGGGAGCTGTTTTTT
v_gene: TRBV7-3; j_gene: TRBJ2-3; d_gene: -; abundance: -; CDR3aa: CASSKGQLSTDTQYF; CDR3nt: TGTGCCAGCAGCAAAGGCCAGCTTAGCACAGATACGCAGTATTTT
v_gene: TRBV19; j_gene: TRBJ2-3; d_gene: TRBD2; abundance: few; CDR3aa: CASTVAASGGPDTQYF; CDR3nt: TGTGCCAGTACCGTCGCGGCTAGCGGGGGACCAGATACGCAGTATTTT
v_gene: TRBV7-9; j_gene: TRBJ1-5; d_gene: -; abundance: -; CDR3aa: CASSLVIRTDHDQPQHF; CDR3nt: TGTGCCAGCAGCTTAGTGATACGGACCGATCACGATCAGCCCCAGCATTTT
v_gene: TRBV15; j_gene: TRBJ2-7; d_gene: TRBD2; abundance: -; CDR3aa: CATQERGGSDEQYF; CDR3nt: TGTGCCACCCAGGAGCGGGGGGGCTCGGACGAGCAGTACTTC
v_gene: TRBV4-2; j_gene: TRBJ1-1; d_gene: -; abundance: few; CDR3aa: CASSQDPGNTEAFF; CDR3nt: TGTGCCAGCAGCCAGGACCCGGGGAACACTGAAGCTTTCTTT
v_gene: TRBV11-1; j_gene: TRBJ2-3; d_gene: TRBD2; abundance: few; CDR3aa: CASSSPGLAVDTDTQYF; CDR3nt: TGTGCCAGCAGCTCGCCGGGACTAGCAGTCGATACAGATACGCAGTATTTT